The present T cell receptor (beta chain) was sequenced within a study of blood T cell repertoires in COVID-19. Study summary: Sample material is recorded as cDNA or gDNA derived from T cells, B-cell-depleted T cells, or PBMCs.

Assay: immunoSEQ multiplex PCR; the TCRdb copy retains only in-frame clones and omits some. The data hold a few hundred thousand clones, with about 86% observed a single time. Participants were aged about 18 to 100 years, lived in over 20 US areas, and enrolled virtually. Self-reported history from a screening survey and questionnaire set each donor's cohort. This clonotype was obtained from a woman between 50 and 59 years old with acute COVID-19. Sequencing was performed on PBMCs or T cells enriched from blood (not recorded which).

CDR3 in amino acids: CASSPWDRVNTEAFF. The CDR3 DNA reads TGCGCCAGCAGCCCATGGGACAGGGTGAACACTGAAGCTTTCTTT. This chain connects TRBV5-1 to TRBJ1-1; 9 nucleotides match TRBD1. The trim removed 4 bases at V and 0 bases at J, leaving 4 bases unmatched. The length of the CDR3 is 15 residues. Germline assignment: CDR1 SGHRS and CDR2 YFSETQ.